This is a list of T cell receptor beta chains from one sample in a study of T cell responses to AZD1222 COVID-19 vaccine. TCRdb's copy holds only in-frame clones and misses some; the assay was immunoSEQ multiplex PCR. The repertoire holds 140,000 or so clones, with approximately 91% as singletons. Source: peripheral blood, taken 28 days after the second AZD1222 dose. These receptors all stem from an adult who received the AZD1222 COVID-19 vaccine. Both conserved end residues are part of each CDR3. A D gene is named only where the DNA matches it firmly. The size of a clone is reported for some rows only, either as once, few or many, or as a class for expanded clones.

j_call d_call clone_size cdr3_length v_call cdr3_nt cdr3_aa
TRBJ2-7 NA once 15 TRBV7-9 TGTGCCAGCAGCAATTACGATAGACTCCGCTACGAGCAGTACTTC CASSNYDRLRYEQYF
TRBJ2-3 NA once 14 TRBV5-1 TGCGCCAGCAGCTTGGCCAGTAGCACAGATACGCAGTATTTT CASSLASSTDTQYF
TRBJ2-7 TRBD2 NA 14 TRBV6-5 TGTGCCAGCAGCCCCGGGGGGGAGAGCTACGAGCAGTACTTC CASSPGGESYEQYF
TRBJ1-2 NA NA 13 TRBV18 TGTGCCAGCTCACCCGCCTCAGGGGATGGCTACACCTTC CASSPASGDGYTF
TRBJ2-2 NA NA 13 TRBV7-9 TGTGCCAGCAGACTTCTGAACACCGGGGAGCTGTTTTTT CASRLLNTGELFF
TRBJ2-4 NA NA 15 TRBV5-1 TGCGCCAGCAGCCAGAACAGGGTAGCCAAAAACATTCAGTACTTC CASSQNRVAKNIQYF
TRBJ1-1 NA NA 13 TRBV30 TGTGCCTGGAGTGTACAGGTGAACACTGAAGCTTTCTTT CAWSVQVNTEAFF
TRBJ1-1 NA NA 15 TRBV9 TGTGCCAGCAGCGCCGGAGTTCCGACGGCCTCTGAAGCTTTCTTT CASSAGVPTASEAFF
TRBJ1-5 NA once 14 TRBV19 TGTGCCAGTAGTATGCGGACCCTAAATCAGCCCCAGCATTTT CASSMRTLNQPQHF
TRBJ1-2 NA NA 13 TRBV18 TGTGCCAGCTCACCGCCAGAGAGGGGTGGCTACACCTTC CASSPPERGGYTF
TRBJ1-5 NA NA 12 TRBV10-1 TGCGCCAGCAGTGAGGGGGATCAGCCCCAGCATTTT CASSEGDQPQHF
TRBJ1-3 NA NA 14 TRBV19 TGTGCCAGTTCCCCCCTGGGGTCTGTAAACACCATATATTTT CASSPLGSVNTIYF
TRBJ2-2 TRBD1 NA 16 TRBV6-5 TGTGCCAGCAGTTACCGGGGACAGCCTAGAACCGGGGAGCTGTTTTTT CASSYRGQPRTGELFF
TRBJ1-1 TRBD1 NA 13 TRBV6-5 TGTGCCAGCAGCGGGACAGGGAGGTCTGAAGCTTTCTTT CASSGTGRSEAFF
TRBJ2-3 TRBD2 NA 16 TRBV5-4 TGTGCCAGCAGCCCTAGCGGGGGCGGGAGGGCAGATACGCAGTATTTT CASSPSGGGRADTQYF
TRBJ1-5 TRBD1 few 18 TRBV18 TGTGCCAGCTCACCGCCTGGGACAGCCAATGCTAACAATCAGCCCCAGCATTTT CASSPPGTANANNQPQHF
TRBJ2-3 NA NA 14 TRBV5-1 TGCGCCAGCAGCTTGGAACCGGGCACAGATACGCAGTATTTT CASSLEPGTDTQYF
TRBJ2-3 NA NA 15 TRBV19 TGTGCCAGTAGTATCGCGCTGTTCGGCACAGATACGCAGTATTTT CASSIALFGTDTQYF
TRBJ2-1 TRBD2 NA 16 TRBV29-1 TGCAGCGTTGAAGATACGACTAGCGGGCCTCACAATGAGCAGTTCTTC CSVEDTTSGPHNEQFF
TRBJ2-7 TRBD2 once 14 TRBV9 TGTGCCAGCAGCGGAACTAGCGGGATCTACGAGCAGTACTTC CASSGTSGIYEQYF
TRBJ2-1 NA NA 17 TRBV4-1 TGCGCCAGCAGCCAAAGCTACCTCCAAGGCGGGGCCCATGAGCAGTTCTTC CASSQSYLQGGAHEQFF
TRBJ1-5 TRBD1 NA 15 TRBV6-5 TGTGCCAGCAGTTCTTTAGACAGGGGGCTTCAGCCCCAGCATTTT CASSSLDRGLQPQHF
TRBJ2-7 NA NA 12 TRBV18 TGTGCCAGCTCATTTGACCGCGACGAGCAGTACTTC CASSFDRDEQYF
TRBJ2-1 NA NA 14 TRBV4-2 TGTGCCAGCAGCCAAGATTGGGTAGGGAATGAGCAGTTCTTC CASSQDWVGNEQFF
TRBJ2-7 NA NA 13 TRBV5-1 TGCGCCAGCAGCCTGGGACAATCCTACGAGCAGTACTTC CASSLGQSYEQYF
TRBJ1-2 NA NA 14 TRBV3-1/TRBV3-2 TGTGCCAGCAGCCGGACGGAAGCTAACTATGGCTACACCTTC CASSRTEANYGYTF
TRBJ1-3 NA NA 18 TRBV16 TGTGCCAGCACCCAGAGCCGGCAGGGCGTCGTTTCTGGAAACACCATATATTTT CASTQSRQGVVSGNTIYF
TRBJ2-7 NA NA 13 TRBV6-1 TGTGCCAGCAGTGAAGCCCGAGACGTGCGGCGGTACTTC CASSEARDVRRYF
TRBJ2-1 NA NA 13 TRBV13 TGTGCCAGCAGCCCCCTAATGGACAATGAGCAGTTCTTC CASSPLMDNEQFF
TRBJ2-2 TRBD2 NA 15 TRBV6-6 TGTGCCAGTTTAATGGGGGGGTCTAACACCGGGGAGCTGTTTTTT CASLMGGSNTGELFF
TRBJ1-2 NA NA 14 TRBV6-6 TGTGCCAGCAGTTCGAGATATATAGGGCATGGCTACACCTTC CASSSRYIGHGYTF
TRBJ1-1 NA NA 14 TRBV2 TGTGCCAGCAGTCCGACAGGCCGGAACACTGAAGCTTTCTTT CASSPTGRNTEAFF
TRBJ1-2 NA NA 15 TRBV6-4 TGTGCCAGCAGTGAGTTCTTAACAGGGAGTGGTGGCTACACCTTC CASSEFLTGSGGYTF
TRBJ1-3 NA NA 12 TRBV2 TGTGCCAGCAGGTCGGCCGGAAACACCATATATTTT CASRSAGNTIYF
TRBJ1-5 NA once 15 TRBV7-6 TGTGCCAGCAGCTTAGACGGGTATAGCAATCAGCCCCAGCATTTT CASSLDGYSNQPQHF
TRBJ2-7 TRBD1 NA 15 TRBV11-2 TGTGCCAGCAGCTTTAGGGGGCTGGGGTTCAACGAGCAGTACTTC CASSFRGLGFNEQYF
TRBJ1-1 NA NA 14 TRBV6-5 TGTGCCAGCAGTCCCGGCATGGGGGTAACTGAAGCTTTCTTT CASSPGMGVTEAFF
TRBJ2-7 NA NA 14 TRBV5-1 TGCGCCAGCAGCTTGCAATCGGGAGACTACGAGCAGTACTTC CASSLQSGDYEQYF
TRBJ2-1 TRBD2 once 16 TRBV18 TGTGCCAGCTCACCACGGGGCGCGGGAGTTATCCATGAGCAGTTCTTC CASSPRGAGVIHEQFF
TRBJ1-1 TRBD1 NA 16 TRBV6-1 TGTGCCAGCAGTGATCTAAGGGGACAGGGAGGAACTGAAGCTTTCTTT CASSDLRGQGGTEAFF
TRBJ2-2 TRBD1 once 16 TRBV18 TGTGCCAGCTCACCCCTCGGGACAGGGAACACCGGGGAGCTGTTTTTT CASSPLGTGNTGELFF
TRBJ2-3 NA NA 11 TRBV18 TGTGCCAGCTCACAAAAGGACACGCAGTATTTT CASSQKDTQYF
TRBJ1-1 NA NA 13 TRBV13 TGTGCCAGCAGCTTAAAACTACTCACTGAAGCTTTCTTT CASSLKLLTEAFF
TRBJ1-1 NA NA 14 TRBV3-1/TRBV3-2 TGTGCCAGCAGCCAACGGGGGGCGGACACTGAAGCTTTCTTT CASSQRGADTEAFF
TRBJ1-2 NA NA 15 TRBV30 TGTGCCTGGAGTGTACGGGACTCAAAAAACTATGGCTACACCTTC CAWSVRDSKNYGYTF
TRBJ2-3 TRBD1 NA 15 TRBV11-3 TGTGCCAGCAGCACCGGGACAGACCTCACAGATACGCAGTATTTT CASSTGTDLTDTQYF
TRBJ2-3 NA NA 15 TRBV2 TGTGCCAGCAGCGGAAACCAGGGAGCGACAGATACGCAGTATTTT CASSGNQGATDTQYF
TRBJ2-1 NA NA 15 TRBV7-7 TGTGCCAGCAGCTTCCGTAGGTCATCCCGAGATGAGCAGTTCTTC CASSFRRSSRDEQFF
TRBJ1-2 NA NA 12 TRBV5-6 TGTGCCAGCAGCTTGTGGACAGATGGCTACACCTTC CASSLWTDGYTF
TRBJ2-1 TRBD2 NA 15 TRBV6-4 TGTGCCAGCAGTGAAAGCGGGGGCTCCTACAATGAGCAGTTCTTC CASSESGGSYNEQFF
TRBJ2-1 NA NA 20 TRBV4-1 TGCGCCAGCAGCCAATTTACCCGGCAGGGCCCATTCATCTCCTACAATGAGCAGTTCTTC CASSQFTRQGPFISYNEQFF
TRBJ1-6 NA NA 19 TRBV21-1 TGTGCCAGCAGCAAAGGCTGGGGACAGCTAAGCTTATATAATTCACCCCTCCACTTT CASSKGWGQLSLYNSPLHF
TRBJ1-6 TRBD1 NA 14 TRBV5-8 TGTGCCAGCGGACCTAGACAGGGGAGTTCACCCCTCCACTTT CASGPRQGSSPLHF
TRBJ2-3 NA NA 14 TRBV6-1 TGTGCCAGCAGTGAAAGGGGGAGGGCAGATACGCAGTATTTT CASSERGRADTQYF
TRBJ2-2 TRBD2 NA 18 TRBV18 TGTGCCAGCTCACCACTTACTAGCGGGACCGGTAACACCGGGGAGCTGTTTTTT CASSPLTSGTGNTGELFF
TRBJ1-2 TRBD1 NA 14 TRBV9 TGTGCCAGCAGCGTAGGGGTGACAGGGTGGGGCTACACCTTC CASSVGVTGWGYTF
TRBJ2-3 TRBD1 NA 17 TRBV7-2 TGTGCCAGCAGCTTGTGGCGGACAGGGCCTTGGACAGATACGCAGTATTTT CASSLWRTGPWTDTQYF
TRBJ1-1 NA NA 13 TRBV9 TGTGCCAGCAGCGGTGGGGGTTACACTGAAGCTTTCTTT CASSGGGYTEAFF
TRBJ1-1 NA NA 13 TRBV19 TGTGCCAGTAGTCCCGGCGCGAACACTGAAGCTTTCTTT CASSPGANTEAFF